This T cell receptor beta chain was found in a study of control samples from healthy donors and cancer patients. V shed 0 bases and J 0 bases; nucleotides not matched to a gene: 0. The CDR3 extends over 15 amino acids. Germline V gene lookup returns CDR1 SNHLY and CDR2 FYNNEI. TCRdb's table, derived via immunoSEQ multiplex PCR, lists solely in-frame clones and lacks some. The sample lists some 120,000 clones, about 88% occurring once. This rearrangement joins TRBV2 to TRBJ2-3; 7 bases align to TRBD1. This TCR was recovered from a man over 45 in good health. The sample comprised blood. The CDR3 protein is CASSEAQGSTDTQYF. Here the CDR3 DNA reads TGTGCCAGCAGTGAAGCACAGGGGAGCACAGATACGCAGTATTTT.